This is a list of T cell receptor beta chains from one sample in a study of cytomegalovirus exposure and HLA in healthy donors. Measured with immunoSEQ multiplex PCR; TCRdb has only the in-frame clones, and not every one. The repertoire holds about 130,000 clones, with roughly 87% as singletons. Input material: PBMCs. The receptors shown here come from a woman aged 18-29 years in good health and CMV-seronegative. Both conserved end residues are trimmed from each CDR3. Only part of the rows carry a size: once, few, many, or a class if the clone is expanded.

V	J	size	CDR3
TRBV5-6	TRBJ2-7	.	ASSFGWAGGTSFYEQY
TRBV18	TRBJ1-1	.	ASSPPTGGGTEAF
TRBV6-5	TRBJ1-1	.	ASSQTGTMNTEAF
TRBV7-2	TRBJ1-3	.	ASSLGTGSSGNTIY
TRBV10-1	TRBJ2-1	.	ASTTTSGGAGEQF
TRBV9	TRBJ2-7	.	ASSEGGGQGFYEQY
TRBV7-8	TRBJ1-5	.	ASSLAGSIVSNQPQH
TRBV19	TRBJ1-2	.	ASSTLQGAGYGYT
TRBV9	TRBJ1-2	.	ASSGLGVGVDYGYT
TRBV18	TRBJ1-2	.	ASSPNTRTGINYGYT
TRBV7-3	TRBJ2-2	.	ASSQRGNTGELF
TRBV7-2	TRBJ1-2	.	ASSLDLFGYLDT
TRBV19	TRBJ1-1	.	ASNGGGYTEAF
TRBV7-9	TRBJ1-3	.	ASSSIRQGASGNTIY
TRBV5-5	TRBJ1-1	.	ASSPTDRVAEAF
TRBV10-3	TRBJ1-2	.	AAAGGNYGYT
TRBV18	TRBJ1-1	.	ASSPQEPGGRGARFGTEAF
TRBV6-6	TRBJ2-5	.	ASSYLQTGGETQY
TRBV6-5	TRBJ1-6	.	ASSQQGAVSSPLH
TRBV5-1	TRBJ1-2	.	ASSEGQPLRGYT
TRBV5-1	TRBJ1-1	.	ASSLWSKSIAGEAF
TRBV27	TRBJ2-1	.	ASSPAGGTGRYEQF
TRBV6-1	TRBJ2-3	.	ASSGTGGPDTQY
TRBV5-1	TRBJ2-1	.	ASTEAGTSPGSEQF
TRBV10-3	TRBJ2-7	.	AISESLARSYEQY
TRBV6-1	TRBJ2-7	.	ASRNSLTSYEQY
TRBV7-9	TRBJ2-7	.	ASSIDRYDEQY
TRBV4-2	TRBJ1-1	.	ASSQVSTGDTEAF
TRBV10-3	TRBJ1-2	.	AIRSTLGTEERANYGYT
TRBV5-1	TRBJ2-1	.	ASSLWTGSNEQF
TRBV2	TRBJ1-1	.	ASTPVNTEAF
TRBV4-1	TRBJ1-1	.	ASSPGTRNTEAF
TRBV2	TRBJ2-5	.	ASSDRGTETQY
TRBV5-1	TRBJ1-2	.	ASSPGQEPNYGYT
TRBV7-3	TRBJ2-5	.	ASSLKTSLETQY
TRBV6-5	TRBJ1-1	.	ASHLIMNTEAF
TRBV2	TRBJ2-5	.	ASSKGVRYQETQY
TRBV7-8	TRBJ1-1	.	ASSWTGNQNTEAF
TRBV11-2	TRBJ2-6	once	ASSHTGGGSGANVLT
TRBV29-1	TRBJ1-2	.	SVRTGGIYGYT
TRBV5-6	TRBJ1-2	.	ASSLRMAGGYT
TRBV28	TRBJ1-5	.	ASTVTGDRSNQPQH
TRBV18	TRBJ1-1	.	ASSPMDRGLDTEAF
TRBV18	TRBJ1-1	.	ASSPRETEAF
TRBV19	TRBJ1-1	.	ASSITRDSEAF
TRBV10-3	TRBJ1-1	.	AISELQNTEAF
TRBV9	TRBJ2-1	.	ASSPPVANEQF
TRBV6-1	TRBJ1-2	.	ASSESSDRHLYGYT
TRBV21-1	TRBJ2-7	.	ASRYQWDSTKLLGYEQY
TRBV6-5	TRBJ1-6	.	ASSSIGALRRSPLH
TRBV9	TRBJ2-1	.	ASSVGPEGDEQF